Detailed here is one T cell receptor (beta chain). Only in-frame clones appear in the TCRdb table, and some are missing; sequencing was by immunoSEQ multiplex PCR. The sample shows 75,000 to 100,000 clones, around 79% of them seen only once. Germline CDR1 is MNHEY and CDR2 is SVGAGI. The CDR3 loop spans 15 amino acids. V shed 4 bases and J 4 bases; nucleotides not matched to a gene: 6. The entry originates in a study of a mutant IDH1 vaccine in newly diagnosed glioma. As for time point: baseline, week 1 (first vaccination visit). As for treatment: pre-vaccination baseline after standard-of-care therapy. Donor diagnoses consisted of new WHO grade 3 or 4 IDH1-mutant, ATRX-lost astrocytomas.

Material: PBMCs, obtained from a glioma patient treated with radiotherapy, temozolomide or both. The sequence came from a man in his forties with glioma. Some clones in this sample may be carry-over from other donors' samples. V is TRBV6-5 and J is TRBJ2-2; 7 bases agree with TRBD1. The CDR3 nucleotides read TGTGCCAGCAGTTTTGACAGGGCGGGCACCGGGGAGCTGTTTTTT. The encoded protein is CASSFDRAGTGELFF.